These T cell receptor beta chains were read from a single sample in a study of identical twins. TCRdb reanalysed the 5' RACE reads using MiXCR and keeps one entry per CDR3 protein. The sample has 100,000 to 110,000 distinct CDR3 sequences, 5.9% seen once; the top ten hold about 12%. The sample comprised memory T cells sorted from blood. The receptor set was obtained from a woman between 50 and 59 years old in good health. Both conserved end residues are part of each CDR3. The D gene is left open where the match is weak. A clone size is listed for some rows: how often the clone was seen (once, few, many), or a class if it is expanded.

J: TRBJ2-3; size: many; D: -; V: TRBV14; DNA: TGTGCCAGCAGCCTGTATGGACAAAAAACAGATACGCAGTATTTT; CDR3: CASSLYGQKTDTQYF
J: TRBJ2-1; size: few; D: -; V: TRBV12-3/TRBV12-4; DNA: TGTGTCAGCACCGGACCTTACAACATCAATGAGCAGTTCTTC; CDR3: CVSTGPYNINEQFF
J: TRBJ1-5; size: -; D: -; V: TRBV5-1; DNA: TGCGCCAGCAGCTTGGACGGCTTCCCCCAGCATTTT; CDR3: CASSLDGFPQHF
J: TRBJ1-2; size: -; D: TRBD1; V: TRBV18; DNA: TGTGCCAGCTCATCAACCGGGACAGGGGTAGACTATGGCTACACCTTC; CDR3: CASSSTGTGVDYGYTF
J: TRBJ2-7; size: many; D: TRBD2; V: TRBV25-1; DNA: TGTGCCAGCAGTTCTGATCAGGGACTAGCGGAGGAGTACTTC; CDR3: CASSSDQGLAEEYF
J: TRBJ2-7; size: many; D: -; V: TRBV11-1; DNA: TGTGCCAGCAGCCCGTCCGGGAACACGCGCGAGCAGTACTTC; CDR3: CASSPSGNTREQYF
J: TRBJ1-4; size: -; D: -; V: TRBV19; DNA: TGTGCCAGTAGTATGGCGGGACCTAATGAAAAACTGTTTTTT; CDR3: CASSMAGPNEKLFF
J: TRBJ2-3; size: many; D: TRBD2; V: TRBV11-3; DNA: TGTGCCAGCAGCCCCGGGACTAGCGGGACAGGGGCAGATACGCAGTATTTT; CDR3: CASSPGTSGTGADTQYF
J: TRBJ2-5; size: -; D: TRBD2; V: TRBV6-2/TRBV6-3; DNA: TGTGCCAGCAGCCCCATGGTTAGCGGGAGGGCCAGGGAGACCCAGTACTTC; CDR3: CASSPMVSGRARETQYF
J: TRBJ1-5; size: many; D: TRBD1; V: TRBV15; DNA: TGTGCCACCAGCAGAGGACCCGACAGGGCGAACCAGCCCCAGCATTTT; CDR3: CATSRGPDRANQPQHF
J: TRBJ1-5; size: many; D: -; V: TRBV30; DNA: TGTGCCTGGACCTCACCGGGGGCACGGCAGCCCCAGCATTTT; CDR3: CAWTSPGARQPQHF
J: TRBJ1-1; size: many; D: -; V: TRBV20-1; DNA: TGCAGTGCTAGAGATAACAGGGAGTACACTGAAGCTTTCTTT; CDR3: CSARDNREYTEAFF
J: TRBJ2-7; size: -; D: TRBD2; V: TRBV20-1; DNA: TGCAGTGCTAGAGATCCCACTAGCGGGCCCTCCTACGAGCAGTACTTC; CDR3: CSARDPTSGPSYEQYF
J: TRBJ2-3; size: many; D: -; V: TRBV13; DNA: TGTGCCAGCAGTCCCAACACAGATACGCAGTATTTT; CDR3: CASSPNTDTQYF
J: TRBJ2-5; size: many; D: -; V: TRBV18; DNA: TGTGCCAGCTCACCTTTTCTGGACAGTCAAGAGACCCAGTACTTC; CDR3: CASSPFLDSQETQYF
J: TRBJ1-2; size: -; D: -; V: TRBV20-1; DNA: TGCAGTGCTATTAAAAGACCGTATGGCTACACCTTC; CDR3: CSAIKRPYGYTF
J: TRBJ1-5; size: many; D: -; V: TRBV18; DNA: TGTGCCAGCTCACCGGGTAGCAATCAGCCCCAGCATTTT; CDR3: CASSPGSNQPQHF
J: TRBJ2-1; size: many; D: TRBD2; V: TRBV20-1; DNA: TGCAGTGCTAGGGGGCCCGGACTAGCGGGAGGGTACAATGAGCAGTTCTTC; CDR3: CSARGPGLAGGYNEQFF
J: TRBJ2-3; size: many; D: -; V: TRBV5-1; DNA: TGCGCCAGCAGCTTGGAGAGTTCCGTAGATACGCAGTATTTT; CDR3: CASSLESSVDTQYF
J: TRBJ1-1; size: many; D: TRBD1; V: TRBV4-1; DNA: TGCGCCAGCAGCCAAGCCGGGACAGGTGCTGACACTGAAGCTTTCTTT; CDR3: CASSQAGTGADTEAFF
J: TRBJ2-1; size: many; D: TRBD2; V: TRBV5-1; DNA: TGCGCCAGCAGCCCCGGGACTAGCCTATACAATGAGCAGTTCTTC; CDR3: CASSPGTSLYNEQFF
J: TRBJ2-7; size: few; D: TRBD2; V: TRBV18; DNA: TGTGCCAGCTCGGTAGCGGGAGACAAAGGCGAGCAGTACTTC; CDR3: CASSVAGDKGEQYF
J: TRBJ2-3; size: many; D: TRBD1; V: TRBV30; DNA: TGTGCCTGGAGCATTGGACAGGGGGCAGATACGCAGTATTTT; CDR3: CAWSIGQGADTQYF
J: TRBJ1-5; size: many; D: TRBD1; V: TRBV5-1; DNA: TGCGCCAGCAGCTTGGCGGGACAGGCAAATCAGCCCCAGCATTTT; CDR3: CASSLAGQANQPQHF
J: TRBJ2-7; size: many; D: -; V: TRBV27; DNA: TGTGCCAGCAGAGTCCGCCAGGGATACTACGAGCAGTACTTC; CDR3: CASRVRQGYYEQYF
J: TRBJ2-5; size: -; D: TRBD1; V: TRBV12-3/TRBV12-4; DNA: TGTGCCAGCAGTCGACAGGGGCATGTGGAGACCCAGTACTTC; CDR3: CASSRQGHVETQYF
J: TRBJ2-3; size: many; D: TRBD2; V: TRBV19; DNA: TGTGCCAGTAGTATTAAAAGTAGCGGGAGGGCGCAGTATTTT; CDR3: CASSIKSSGRAQYF
J: TRBJ2-7; size: many; D: -; V: TRBV20-1; DNA: TGCAGTGCTGAGAATCCAACGGGACACCTCACCTACGAGCAGTACTTC; CDR3: CSAENPTGHLTYEQYF
J: TRBJ1-5; size: many; D: -; V: TRBV5-1; DNA: TGCGCCAGCAGCTTGGGGGTAGAGGGATCAGGGCCCCAGCATTTT; CDR3: CASSLGVEGSGPQHF
J: TRBJ2-2; size: -; D: TRBD2; V: TRBV2; DNA: TGTGCCAGCAATCGGACTAGGGGCACCGGGGAGCTGTTTTTT; CDR3: CASNRTRGTGELFF
J: TRBJ2-1; size: many; D: TRBD1; V: TRBV3-1; DNA: TGTGCCAGCAGCCAAGATCTGTTAGGGGGCGATGAGCAGTTCTTC; CDR3: CASSQDLLGGDEQFF
J: TRBJ1-1; size: few; D: -; V: TRBV14; DNA: TGTGCCAGCAGCCTCCATGGAGGCTCCACAGCTTTCTTT; CDR3: CASSLHGGSTAFF
J: TRBJ2-1; size: many; D: -; V: TRBV12-3/TRBV12-4; DNA: TGTGCCAGCAGTTCCAGGGGTCCCGAGCAGTTCTTC; CDR3: CASSSRGPEQFF
J: TRBJ2-2; size: many; D: TRBD2; V: TRBV12-3/TRBV12-4; DNA: TGTGCCAGCAGTTTCCCTGGACTAGCGGGACGTCCCCACACCGGGGAGCTGTTTTTT; CDR3: CASSFPGLAGRPHTGELFF
J: TRBJ2-1; size: many; D: -; V: TRBV11-1; DNA: TGTGCCAGCAGCTTCCGAAGAGGAGGCAATGAGCAGTTCTTC; CDR3: CASSFRRGGNEQFF
J: TRBJ1-2; size: few; D: -; V: TRBV5-4; DNA: TGTGCCAGCAGCTTGGACAGACTAAACTATGGCTACACCTTC; CDR3: CASSLDRLNYGYTF
J: TRBJ1-2; size: many; D: -; V: TRBV5-1; DNA: TGCGCCAGCAGTCGGGACGATGGCTACACCTTC; CDR3: CASSRDDGYTF
J: TRBJ2-6; size: many; D: -; V: TRBV7-8; DNA: TGTGCCAGCAGCTCATCTAGCGGGGCCAACGTCCTGACTTTC; CDR3: CASSSSSGANVLTF
J: TRBJ2-1; size: many; D: TRBD2; V: TRBV3-1; DNA: TGTGCCAGCAGCCAAGGTCGGCTAGCGGGATCGAATGAGCAGTTCTTC; CDR3: CASSQGRLAGSNEQFF
J: TRBJ2-1; size: many; D: -; V: TRBV2; DNA: TGTGCCAGCAGTCCCAACCTACTATCGGGGTCCTACAATGAGCAGTTCTTC; CDR3: CASSPNLLSGSYNEQFF
J: TRBJ1-1; size: many; D: -; V: TRBV12-3/TRBV12-4; DNA: TGTGCCAGCAGTTTTAGAGGGCGAACTGAAGCTTTCTTT; CDR3: CASSFRGRTEAFF
J: TRBJ2-7; size: few; D: -; V: TRBV30; DNA: TGTGCCTGGAGTGTAAGTGTGGGGGAGTGGTTCTACGAGCAGTACTTC; CDR3: CAWSVSVGEWFYEQYF
J: TRBJ1-5; size: many; D: -; V: TRBV20-1; DNA: TGCAGTGCTAACGGTCCTTTTCGGGACACGAATCAGCCCCAGCATTTT; CDR3: CSANGPFRDTNQPQHF
J: TRBJ2-1; size: many; D: -; V: TRBV29-1; DNA: TGCAGCGTTGACCGGAGCTCCTACAATGAGCAGTTCTTC; CDR3: CSVDRSSYNEQFF